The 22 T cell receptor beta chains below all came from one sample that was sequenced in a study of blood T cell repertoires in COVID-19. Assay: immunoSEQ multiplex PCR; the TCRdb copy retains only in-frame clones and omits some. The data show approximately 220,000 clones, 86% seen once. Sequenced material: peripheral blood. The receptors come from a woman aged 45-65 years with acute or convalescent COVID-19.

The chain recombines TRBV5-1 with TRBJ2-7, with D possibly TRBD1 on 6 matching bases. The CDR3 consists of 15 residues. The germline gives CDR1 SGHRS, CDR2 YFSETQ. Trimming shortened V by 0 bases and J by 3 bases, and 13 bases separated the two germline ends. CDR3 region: CASSLVGDTDYEQYF. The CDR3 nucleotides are TGCGCCAGCAGCTTGGTGGGGGACACGGACTACGAGCAGTACTTC. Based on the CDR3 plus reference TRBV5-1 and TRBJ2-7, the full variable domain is KAGVTQTPRYLIKTRGQQVTLSCSPISGHRSVSWYQQTPGQGLQFLFEYFSETQRNKGNFPGRFSGRQFSNSRSEMNVSTLELGDSALYLCASSLVGDTDYEQYFGPGTRLTVT.

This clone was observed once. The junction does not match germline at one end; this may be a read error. CDR3 loop: CASSYGGQGQIF. CDR3 in DNA: TGTGCCAGCAGCTATGGGGGACAGGGACAAATCTTC. This chain links TRBV5-4 with TRBJ1-2; the match to TRBD1 covers 9 bases. Per germline, CDR1 SGHNT and CDR2 YYREEE (reference sequence). The CDR3 consists of 12 residues.

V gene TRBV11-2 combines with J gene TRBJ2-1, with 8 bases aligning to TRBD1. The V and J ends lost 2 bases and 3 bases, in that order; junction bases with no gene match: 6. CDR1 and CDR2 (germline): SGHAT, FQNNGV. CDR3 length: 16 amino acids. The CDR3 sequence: CASSLIQGTGYNEQFF. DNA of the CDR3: TGTGCCAGCAGCTTAATTCAGGGGACAGGCTACAATGAGCAGTTCTTC.

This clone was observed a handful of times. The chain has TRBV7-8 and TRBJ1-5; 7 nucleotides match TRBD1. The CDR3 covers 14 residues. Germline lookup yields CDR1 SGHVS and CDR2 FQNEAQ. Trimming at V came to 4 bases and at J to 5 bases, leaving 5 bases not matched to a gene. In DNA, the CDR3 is TGTGCCAGCAGCTCAAACAGGGGATATCAGCCCCAGCATTTT. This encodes CASSSNRGYQPQHF.

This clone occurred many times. The CDR3 sequence: CASSFRTSGMYEQYF. The CDR3 DNA sequence: TGCGCCAGCAGCTTCCGGACTAGCGGGATGTACGAGCAGTACTTC. J is TRBJ2-7 and V is TRBV4-3; 12 nucleotides line up with TRBD2. Germline-derived CDR1 and CDR2 are LGHNA and YSLEER. The CDR3 consists of 15 residues. V lost 5 bases and J lost 4; bases outside the gene matches: 6.

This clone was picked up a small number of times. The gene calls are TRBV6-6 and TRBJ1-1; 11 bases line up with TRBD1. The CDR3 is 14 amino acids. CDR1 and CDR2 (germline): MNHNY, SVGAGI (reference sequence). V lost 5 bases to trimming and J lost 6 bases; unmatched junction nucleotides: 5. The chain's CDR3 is CASSHGGQGAEAFF. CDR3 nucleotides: TGTGCCAGCAGTCACGGGGGACAGGGGGCTGAAGCTTTCTTT.

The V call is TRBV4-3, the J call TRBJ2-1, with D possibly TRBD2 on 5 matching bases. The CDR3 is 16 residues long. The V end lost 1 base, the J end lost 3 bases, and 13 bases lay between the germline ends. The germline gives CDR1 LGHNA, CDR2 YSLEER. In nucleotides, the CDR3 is TGCGCCAGCAGCCAAGGGGCTAGCAGAATCTACAATGAGCAGTTCTTC. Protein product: CASSQGASRIYNEQFF.

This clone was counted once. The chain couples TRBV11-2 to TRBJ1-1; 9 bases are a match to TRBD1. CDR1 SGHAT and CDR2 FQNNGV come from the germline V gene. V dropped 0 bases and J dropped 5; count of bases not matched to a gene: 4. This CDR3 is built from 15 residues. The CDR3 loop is CASSLDGTGRTEAFF. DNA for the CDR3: TGTGCCAGCAGCTTAGATGGGACAGGGAGGACTGAAGCTTTCTTT.

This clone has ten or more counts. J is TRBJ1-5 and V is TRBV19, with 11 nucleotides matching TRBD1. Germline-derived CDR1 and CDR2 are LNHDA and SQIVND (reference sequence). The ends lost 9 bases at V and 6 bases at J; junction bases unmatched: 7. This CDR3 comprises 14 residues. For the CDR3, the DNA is TGTGCCAGCGCCGGGACAGGGGGTACTCAGCCCCAGCATTTT. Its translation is CASAGTGGTQPQHF.

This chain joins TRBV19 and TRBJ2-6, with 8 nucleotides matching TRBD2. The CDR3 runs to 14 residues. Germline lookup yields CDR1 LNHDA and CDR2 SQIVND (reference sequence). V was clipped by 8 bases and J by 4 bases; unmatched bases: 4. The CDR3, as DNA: TGTGCCAGTCGGGAGGGGAGGGGGGCCAACGTCCTGACTTTC. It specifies CASREGRGANVLTF.

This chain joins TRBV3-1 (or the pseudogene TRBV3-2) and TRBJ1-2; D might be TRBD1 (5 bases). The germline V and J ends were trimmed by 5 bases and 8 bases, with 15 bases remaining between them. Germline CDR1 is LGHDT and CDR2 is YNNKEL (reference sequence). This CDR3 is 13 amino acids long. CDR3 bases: TGTGCCAGCAGCGGCTTCGGGGGGAGGGGCTACACCTTC. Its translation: CASSGFGGRGYTF.

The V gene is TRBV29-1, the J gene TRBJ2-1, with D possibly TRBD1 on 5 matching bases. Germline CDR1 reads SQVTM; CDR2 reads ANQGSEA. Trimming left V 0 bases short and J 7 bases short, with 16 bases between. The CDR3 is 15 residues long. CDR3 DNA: TGCAGCGTTGAAGATCCAGGGCCACTGGGGAATGAGCAGTTCTTC. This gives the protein CSVEDPGPLGNEQFF.

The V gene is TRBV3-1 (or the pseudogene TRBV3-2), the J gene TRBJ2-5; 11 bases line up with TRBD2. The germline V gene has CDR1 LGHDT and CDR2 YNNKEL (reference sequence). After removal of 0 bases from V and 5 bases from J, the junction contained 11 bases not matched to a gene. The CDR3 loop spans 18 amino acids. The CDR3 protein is CASSQEMQLAGAGETQYF. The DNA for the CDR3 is TGTGCCAGCAGCCAAGAGATGCAACTAGCGGGGGCAGGGGAGACCCAGTACTTC.

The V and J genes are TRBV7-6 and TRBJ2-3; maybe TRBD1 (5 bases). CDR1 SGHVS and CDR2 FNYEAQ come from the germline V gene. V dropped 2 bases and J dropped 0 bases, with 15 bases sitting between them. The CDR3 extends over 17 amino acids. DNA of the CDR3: TGTGCCAGCAGCTTAAGGGGCGGTAAAGGAAGCACAGATACGCAGTATTTT. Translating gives CASSLRGGKGSTDTQYF. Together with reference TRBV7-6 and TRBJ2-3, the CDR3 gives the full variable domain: GAGVSQSPRYKVTKRGQDVALRCDPISGHVSLYWYRQALGQGPEFLTYFNYEAQQDKSGLPNDRFSAERPEGSISTLTIQRTEQRDSAMYRCASSLRGGKGSTDTQYFGPGTRLTVL.

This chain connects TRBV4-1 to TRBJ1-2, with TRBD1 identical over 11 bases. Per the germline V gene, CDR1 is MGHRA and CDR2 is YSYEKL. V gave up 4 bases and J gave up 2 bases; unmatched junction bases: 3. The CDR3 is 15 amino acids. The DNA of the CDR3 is TGCGCCAGCAGCCCAGGGACAGGGGGAAACTATGGCTACACCTTC. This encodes CASSPGTGGNYGYTF.

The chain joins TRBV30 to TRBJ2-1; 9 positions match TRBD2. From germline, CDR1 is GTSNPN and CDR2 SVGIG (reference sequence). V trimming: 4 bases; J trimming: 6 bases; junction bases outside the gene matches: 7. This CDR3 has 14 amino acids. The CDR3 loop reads CAWTPGLARNEQFF. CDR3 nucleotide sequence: TGTGCCTGGACCCCGGGACTAGCTCGCAATGAGCAGTTCTTC.

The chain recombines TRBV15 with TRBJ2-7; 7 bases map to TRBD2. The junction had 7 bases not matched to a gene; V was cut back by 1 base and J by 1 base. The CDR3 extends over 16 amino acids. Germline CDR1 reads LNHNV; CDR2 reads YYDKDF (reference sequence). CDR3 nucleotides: TGTGCCACCAGCAGAGTCATGACTAGCAAGTCCTACGAGCAGTACTTC. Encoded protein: CATSRVMTSKSYEQYF.

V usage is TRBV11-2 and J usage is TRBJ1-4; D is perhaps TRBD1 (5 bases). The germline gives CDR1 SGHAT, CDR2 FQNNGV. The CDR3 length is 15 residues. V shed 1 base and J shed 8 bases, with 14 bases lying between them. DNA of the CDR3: TGTGCCAGCAGCTTAGTCGGTAGTAGGGGCGAAAAACTGTTTTTT. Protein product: CASSLVGSRGEKLFF.

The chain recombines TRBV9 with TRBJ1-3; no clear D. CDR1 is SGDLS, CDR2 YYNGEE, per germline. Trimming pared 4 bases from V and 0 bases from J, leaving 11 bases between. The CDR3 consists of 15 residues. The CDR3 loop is CASSLDGNSGNTIYF. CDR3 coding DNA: TGTGCCAGCAGCTTAGACGGGAACTCTGGAAACACCATATATTTT.

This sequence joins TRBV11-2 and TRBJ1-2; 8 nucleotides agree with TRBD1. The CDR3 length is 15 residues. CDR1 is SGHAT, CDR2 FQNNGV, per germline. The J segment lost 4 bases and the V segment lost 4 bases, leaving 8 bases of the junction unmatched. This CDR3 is CASSSRGQLFYGYTF. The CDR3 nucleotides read TGTGCCAGCAGCTCCAGGGGGCAGCTTTTCTATGGCTACACCTTC.

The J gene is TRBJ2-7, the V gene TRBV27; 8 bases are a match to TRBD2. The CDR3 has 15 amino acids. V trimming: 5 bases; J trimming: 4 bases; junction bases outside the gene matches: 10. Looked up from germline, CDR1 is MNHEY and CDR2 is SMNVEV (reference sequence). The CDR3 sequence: CASSPRGSGVYEQYF. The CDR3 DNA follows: TGTGCCAGCAGTCCCCGAGGTAGCGGGGTTTACGAGCAGTACTTC.

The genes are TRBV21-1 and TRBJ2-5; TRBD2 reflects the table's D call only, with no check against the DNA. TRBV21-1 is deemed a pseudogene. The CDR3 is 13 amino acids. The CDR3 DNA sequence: TGTGCCAGCAGCAAAGTAGCCAGTTTGATCCAGTACTTC. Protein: CASSKVASLIQYF.